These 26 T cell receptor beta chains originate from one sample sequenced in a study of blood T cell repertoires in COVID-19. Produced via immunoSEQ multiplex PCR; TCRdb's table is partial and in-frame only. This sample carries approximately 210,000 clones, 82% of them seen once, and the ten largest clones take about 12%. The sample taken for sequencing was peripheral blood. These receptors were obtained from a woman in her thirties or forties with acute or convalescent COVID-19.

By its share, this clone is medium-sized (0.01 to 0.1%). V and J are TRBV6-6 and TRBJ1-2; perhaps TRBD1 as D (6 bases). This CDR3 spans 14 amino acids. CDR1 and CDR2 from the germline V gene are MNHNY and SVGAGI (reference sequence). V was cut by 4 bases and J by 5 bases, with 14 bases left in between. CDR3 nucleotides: TGTGCCAGCAGTTTATCGGGACACACTTATGGCTACACCTTC. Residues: CASSLSGHTYGYTF.

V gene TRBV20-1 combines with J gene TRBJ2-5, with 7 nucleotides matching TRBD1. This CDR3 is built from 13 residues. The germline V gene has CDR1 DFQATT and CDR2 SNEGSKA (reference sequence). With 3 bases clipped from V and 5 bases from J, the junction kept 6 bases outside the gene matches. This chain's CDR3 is CSASEGQQETQYF. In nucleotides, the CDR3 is TGCAGTGCTAGTGAGGGACAGCAGGAGACCCAGTACTTC.

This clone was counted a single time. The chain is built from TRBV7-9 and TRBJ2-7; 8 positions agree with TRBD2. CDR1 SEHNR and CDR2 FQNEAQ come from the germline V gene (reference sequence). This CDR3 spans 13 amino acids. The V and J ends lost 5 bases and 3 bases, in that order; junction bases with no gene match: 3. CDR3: CASSAGLGYEQYF. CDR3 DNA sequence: TGTGCCAGCAGCGCGGGACTAGGCTACGAGCAGTACTTC.

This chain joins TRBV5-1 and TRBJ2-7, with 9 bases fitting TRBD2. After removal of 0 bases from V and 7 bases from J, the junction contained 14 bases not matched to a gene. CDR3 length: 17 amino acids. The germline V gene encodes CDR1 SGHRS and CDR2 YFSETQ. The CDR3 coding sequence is TGCGCCAGCAGCTTGGCCGCTAGCGGGGAACCTACGACAGAGCAGTACTTC. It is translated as CASSLAASGEPTTEQYF.

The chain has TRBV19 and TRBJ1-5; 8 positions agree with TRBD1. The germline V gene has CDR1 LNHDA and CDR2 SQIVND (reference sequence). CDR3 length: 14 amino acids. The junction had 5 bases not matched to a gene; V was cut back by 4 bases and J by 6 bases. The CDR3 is CASSTTGAGQPQHF. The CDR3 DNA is TGTGCCAGTAGTACGACAGGGGCGGGTCAGCCCCAGCATTTT.

CDR3 in DNA: TGTGCCAGCAGCCCCCAAGCTAGCGGGGGGGCCCGGGCCCAGTACTTC. This codes for CASSPQASGGARAQYF. The chain recombines TRBV11-2 with TRBJ2-5; TRBD2 matches 12 bases. The CDR3 extends over 16 amino acids. CDR1 SGHAT and CDR2 FQNNGV come from the germline V gene. V lost 5 bases to trimming and J lost 9 bases; unmatched junction nucleotides: 13.

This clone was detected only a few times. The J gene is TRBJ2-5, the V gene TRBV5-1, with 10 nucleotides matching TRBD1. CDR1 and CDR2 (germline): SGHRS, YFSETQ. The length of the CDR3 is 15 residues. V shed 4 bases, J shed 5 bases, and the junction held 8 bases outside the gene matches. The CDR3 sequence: CASSIGTGVKETQYF. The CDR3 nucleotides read TGCGCCAGCAGCATAGGGACAGGGGTAAAGGAGACCCAGTACTTC.

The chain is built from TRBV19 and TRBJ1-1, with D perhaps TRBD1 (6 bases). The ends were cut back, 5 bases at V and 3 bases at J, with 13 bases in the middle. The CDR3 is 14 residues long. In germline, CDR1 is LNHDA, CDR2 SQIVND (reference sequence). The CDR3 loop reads CASSAQGLDTEAFF. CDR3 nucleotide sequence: TGTGCCAGTAGTGCACAGGGATTGGACACTGAAGCTTTCTTT.

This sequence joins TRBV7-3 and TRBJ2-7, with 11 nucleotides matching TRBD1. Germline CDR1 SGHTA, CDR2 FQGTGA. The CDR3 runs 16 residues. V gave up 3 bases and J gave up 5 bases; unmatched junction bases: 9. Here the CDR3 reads CASSFPGQGARHEQYF. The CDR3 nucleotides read TGTGCCAGCAGCTTCCCTGGACAGGGGGCGAGACACGAGCAGTACTTC.

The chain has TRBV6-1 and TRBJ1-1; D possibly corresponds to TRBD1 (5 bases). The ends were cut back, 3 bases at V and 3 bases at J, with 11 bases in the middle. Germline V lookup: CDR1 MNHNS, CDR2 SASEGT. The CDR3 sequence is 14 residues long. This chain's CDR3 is CASSDRGGDTEAFF. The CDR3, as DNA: TGTGCCAGCAGTGACCGTGGGGGGGACACTGAAGCTTTCTTT.

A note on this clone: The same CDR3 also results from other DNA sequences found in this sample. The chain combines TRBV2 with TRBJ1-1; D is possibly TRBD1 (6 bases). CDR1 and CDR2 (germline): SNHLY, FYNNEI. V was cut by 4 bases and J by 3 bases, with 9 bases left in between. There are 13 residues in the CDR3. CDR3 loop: CASSVRGDTEAFF. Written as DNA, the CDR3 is TGTGCCAGCAGTGTCAGGGGAGACACTGAAGCTTTCTTT.

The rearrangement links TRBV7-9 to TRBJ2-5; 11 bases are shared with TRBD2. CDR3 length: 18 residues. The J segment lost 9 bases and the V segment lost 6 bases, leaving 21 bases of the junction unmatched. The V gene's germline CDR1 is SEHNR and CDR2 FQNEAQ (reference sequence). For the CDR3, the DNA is TGTGCCAGCAGTTCCCCATTAGCGGGAGGGCCGACCTTAGGGGCCCAGTACTTC. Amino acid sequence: CASSSPLAGGPTLGAQYF. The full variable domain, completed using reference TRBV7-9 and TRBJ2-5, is DTGVSQNPRHKITKRGQNVTFRCDPISEHNRLYWYRQTLGQGPEFLTYFQNEAQLEKSRLLSDRFSAERPKGSFSTLEIQRTEQGDSAMYLCASSSPLAGGPTLGAQYFGPGTRLLVL.

The CDR3, as DNA: TGCGCCAGCACCTCTGGGACTAGCGGGGACCAAGAGACCCAGTACTTC. Translation: CASTSGTSGDQETQYF. The chain carries TRBV5-1 and TRBJ2-5; 13 bases match TRBD2. CDR3 length: 16 residues. The germline gives CDR1 SGHRS, CDR2 YFSETQ. J lost 0 bases, V lost 6 bases, and 5 bases had no gene match. Variable domain in full (rest from reference TRBV5-1 and TRBJ2-5): KAGVTQTPRYLIKTRGQQVTLSCSPISGHRSVSWYQQTPGQGLQFLFEYFSETQRNKGNFPGRFSGRQFSNSRSEMNVSTLELGDSALYLCASTSGTSGDQETQYFGPGTRLLVL.

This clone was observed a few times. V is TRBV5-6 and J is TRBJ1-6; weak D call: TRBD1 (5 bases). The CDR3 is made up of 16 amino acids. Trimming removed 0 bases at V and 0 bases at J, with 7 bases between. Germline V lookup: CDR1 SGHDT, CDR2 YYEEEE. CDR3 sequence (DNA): TGTGCCAGCAGCTTGGCGGGGGGCTCCTATAATTCACCCCTCCACTTT. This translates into CASSLAGGSYNSPLHF.

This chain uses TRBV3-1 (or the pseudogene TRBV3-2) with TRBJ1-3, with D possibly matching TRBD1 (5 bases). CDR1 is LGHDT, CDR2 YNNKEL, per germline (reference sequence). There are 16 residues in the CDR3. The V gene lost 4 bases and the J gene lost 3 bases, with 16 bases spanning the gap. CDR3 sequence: CASSPPGSGLGNTIYF. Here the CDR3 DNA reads TGTGCCAGCAGCCCCCCAGGGAGCGGGCTTGGAAACACCATATATTTT.

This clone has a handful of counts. Here the CDR3 reads CAWSVRDRGTYEQYF. DNA for the CDR3: TGTGCCTGGAGTGTCAGGGACAGGGGGACTTACGAGCAGTACTTC. The chain is built from TRBV30 and TRBJ2-7, with TRBD1 identical over 11 bases. The CDR3 has 15 residues. The V gene end was trimmed by 0 bases and the J gene end by 4 bases; junction bases not matched to a gene: 5. Germline V gene lookup returns CDR1 GTSNPN and CDR2 SVGIG (reference sequence).

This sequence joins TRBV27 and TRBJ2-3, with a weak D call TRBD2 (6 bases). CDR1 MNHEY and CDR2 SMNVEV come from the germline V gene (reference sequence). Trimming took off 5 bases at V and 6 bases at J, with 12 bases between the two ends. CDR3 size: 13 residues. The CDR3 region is CASSMGGSDTQYF. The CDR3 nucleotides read TGTGCCAGCAGTATGGGGGGATCGGATACGCAGTATTTT.

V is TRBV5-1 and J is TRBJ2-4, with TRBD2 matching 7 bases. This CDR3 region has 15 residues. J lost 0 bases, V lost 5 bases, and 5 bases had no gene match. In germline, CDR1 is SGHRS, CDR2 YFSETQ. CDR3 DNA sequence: TGCGCCAGCAGTTACGCGGGAGTAGCCAAAAACATTCAGTACTTC. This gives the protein CASSYAGVAKNIQYF.

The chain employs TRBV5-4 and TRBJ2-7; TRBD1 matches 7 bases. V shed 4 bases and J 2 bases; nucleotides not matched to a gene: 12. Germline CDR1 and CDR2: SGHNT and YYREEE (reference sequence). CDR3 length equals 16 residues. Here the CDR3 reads CASSPGGRRTTYEQYF. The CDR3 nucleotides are TGTGCCAGCAGCCCAGGGGGACGGCGGACAACCTACGAGCAGTACTTC.

DNA of the CDR3: TGTGCCAGCAGCTGGGCGGGGACTAGCGCCCACGAGCAGTACTTC. As protein: CASSWAGTSAHEQYF. The chain recombines TRBV5-6 with TRBJ2-7; TRBD2 aligns across 10 bases. The germline gives CDR1 SGHDT, CDR2 YYEEEE. CDR3 length equals 15 residues. The V gene end was trimmed by 3 bases and the J gene end by 5 bases; junction bases not matched to a gene: 8.

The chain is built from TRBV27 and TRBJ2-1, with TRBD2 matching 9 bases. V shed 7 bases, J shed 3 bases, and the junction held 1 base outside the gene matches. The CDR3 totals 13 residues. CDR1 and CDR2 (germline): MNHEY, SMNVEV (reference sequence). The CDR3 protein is CASTRGGYNEQFF. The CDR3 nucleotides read TGTGCCAGCACGCGGGGGGGCTACAATGAGCAGTTCTTC.

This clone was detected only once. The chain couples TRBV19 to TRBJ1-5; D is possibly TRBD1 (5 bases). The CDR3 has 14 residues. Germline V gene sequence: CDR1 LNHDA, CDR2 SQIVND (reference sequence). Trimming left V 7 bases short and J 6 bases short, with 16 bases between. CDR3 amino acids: CASTEFTGRQPQHF. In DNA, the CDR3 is TGTGCCAGTACCGAATTTACAGGACGTCAGCCCCAGCATTTT.

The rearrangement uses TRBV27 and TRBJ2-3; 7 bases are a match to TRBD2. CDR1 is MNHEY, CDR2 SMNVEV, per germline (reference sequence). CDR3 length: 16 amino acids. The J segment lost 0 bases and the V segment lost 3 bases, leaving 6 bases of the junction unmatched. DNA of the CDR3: TGTGCCAGCAGTTTGAGTGGCGGGAGAAGCACAGATACGCAGTATTTT. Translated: CASSLSGGRSTDTQYF.

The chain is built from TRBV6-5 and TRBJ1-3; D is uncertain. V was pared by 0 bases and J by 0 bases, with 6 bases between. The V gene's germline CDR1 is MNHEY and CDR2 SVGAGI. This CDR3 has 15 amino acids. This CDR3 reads CASSYSVVSGNTIYF. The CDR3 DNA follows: TGTGCCAGCAGTTACTCGGTAGTCTCTGGAAACACCATATATTTT.

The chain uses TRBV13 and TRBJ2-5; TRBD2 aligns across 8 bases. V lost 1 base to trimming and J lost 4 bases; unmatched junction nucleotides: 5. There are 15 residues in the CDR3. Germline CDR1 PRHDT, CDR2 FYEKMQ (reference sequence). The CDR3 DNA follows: TGTGCCAGCAGCTTAGCGGGAGGGCCTCGAGAGACCCAGTACTTC. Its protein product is CASSLAGGPRETQYF.

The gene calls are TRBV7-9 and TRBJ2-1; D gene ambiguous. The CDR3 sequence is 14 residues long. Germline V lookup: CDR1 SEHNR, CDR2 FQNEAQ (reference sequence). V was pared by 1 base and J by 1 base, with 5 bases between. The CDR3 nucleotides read TGTGCCAGCAGCTTAGAGCGTTCCTACAATGAGCAGTTCTTC. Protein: CASSLERSYNEQFF.